The rows below give T cell receptor beta chains drawn from one sample of a study of molecular identifiers for immune sequencing clone quantification. TCRdb used MiXCR to reprocess the PCR reads, holding one entry per CDR3 protein. The table records about 510,000 distinct CDR3 sequences, under 30% of them present only once. The sequencing input was naive CD8+ T cells from blood, with Jurkat cell RNA spiked in. The receptors originated from a human donor in good health. Some libraries in this study had Jurkat cell RNA spiked in. The CDR3 runs from the conserved cysteine through the conserved F or W.

CDR3aa: CASSEGPLVHIQYF; j_gene: TRBJ2-4; v_gene: TRBV2
CDR3aa: CASSLEARNSYEQYF; j_gene: TRBJ2-7; v_gene: TRBV7-2
CDR3aa: CASETLHGPTTDTQYF; j_gene: TRBJ2-3; v_gene: TRBV7-2
CDR3aa: CASSPLTSGSSLNSYEQYF; j_gene: TRBJ2-7; v_gene: TRBV3-1
CDR3aa: CASSIGTRGGNQPQHF; j_gene: TRBJ1-5; v_gene: TRBV19
CDR3aa: CASSPPQGTYNEQFF; j_gene: TRBJ2-1; v_gene: TRBV11-2
CDR3aa: CASSYSNSLYAQYF; j_gene: TRBJ2-7; v_gene: TRBV6-2/TRBV6-3
CDR3aa: CASSPANTIYF; j_gene: TRBJ1-3; v_gene: TRBV28
CDR3aa: CASTGNNSPLHF; j_gene: TRBJ1-6; v_gene: TRBV7-9
CDR3aa: CASSYSDRGNEKLFF; j_gene: TRBJ1-4; v_gene: TRBV6-5
CDR3aa: CASSEGLAGGQYTQYF; j_gene: TRBJ2-3; v_gene: TRBV2
CDR3aa: CASSADGNTIYF; j_gene: TRBJ1-3; v_gene: TRBV9
CDR3aa: CASSFTGGEQYF; j_gene: TRBJ2-7; v_gene: TRBV13
CDR3aa: CASSWNWQANTEAFF; j_gene: TRBJ1-1; v_gene: TRBV6-5
CDR3aa: CASSLPKLNTEAFF; j_gene: TRBJ1-1; v_gene: TRBV13
CDR3aa: CASSVDGTVEKLFF; j_gene: TRBJ1-4; v_gene: TRBV9
CDR3aa: CSVEGVGGTGGEYEQYF; j_gene: TRBJ2-7; v_gene: TRBV29-1
CDR3aa: CASSPDRGHTGELFF; j_gene: TRBJ2-2; v_gene: TRBV7-9
CDR3aa: CASSLEAGQLNEQFF; j_gene: TRBJ2-1; v_gene: TRBV7-2
CDR3aa: CASSQDFVLPYYEQYF; j_gene: TRBJ2-7; v_gene: TRBV4-1
CDR3aa: CASSVSEAPAYEQYF; j_gene: TRBJ2-7; v_gene: TRBV9
CDR3aa: CASSLDLSPWELFF; j_gene: TRBJ2-2; v_gene: TRBV7-2
CDR3aa: CAGSYSGNSGANVLTF; j_gene: TRBJ2-6; v_gene: TRBV6-5
CDR3aa: CASSPGLAGHNEQFF; j_gene: TRBJ2-1; v_gene: TRBV19
CDR3aa: CSAREPRVDEKLFF; j_gene: TRBJ1-4; v_gene: TRBV20-1
CDR3aa: CASSQVNIETQYF; j_gene: TRBJ2-5; v_gene: TRBV14
CDR3aa: CASCQVPTSGTDNEQFF; j_gene: TRBJ2-1; v_gene: TRBV4-1
CDR3aa: CASSSLLAPSHEQYF; j_gene: TRBJ2-7; v_gene: TRBV27
CDR3aa: CASSLHEVVAGGNEQFF; j_gene: TRBJ2-1; v_gene: TRBV6-2/TRBV6-3
CDR3aa: CSVETLRNTGELFF; j_gene: TRBJ2-2; v_gene: TRBV29-1
CDR3aa: CASSFLAAGLSTDTQYF; j_gene: TRBJ2-3; v_gene: TRBV6-2/TRBV6-3
CDR3aa: CASSQDTEGLLSYEQYF; j_gene: TRBJ2-7; v_gene: TRBV4-3
CDR3aa: CASSPRTGFEAFF; j_gene: TRBJ1-1; v_gene: TRBV19
CDR3aa: CSVMTPGTEKSLAQPIPYF; j_gene: TRBJ2-4; v_gene: TRBV29-1
CDR3aa: CASSPGRGLSNQPQHF; j_gene: TRBJ1-5; v_gene: TRBV6-6
CDR3aa: CASSLGVLADSYEQYF; j_gene: TRBJ2-7; v_gene: TRBV13
CDR3aa: CASSLNRVGEAFF; j_gene: TRBJ1-1; v_gene: TRBV12-3/TRBV12-4
CDR3aa: CASSFYGLADYEQYF; j_gene: TRBJ2-7; v_gene: TRBV11-1
CDR3aa: CASCQTTGLRYGYTF; j_gene: TRBJ1-2; v_gene: TRBV14
CDR3aa: CASSDGELFF; j_gene: TRBJ2-2; v_gene: TRBV19
CDR3aa: CASSLMTTTGELFF; j_gene: TRBJ2-2; v_gene: TRBV19
CDR3aa: CSVPTGLNTEAFF; j_gene: TRBJ1-1; v_gene: TRBV29-1
CDR3aa: CASSLAVVGGNTEAFF; j_gene: TRBJ1-1; v_gene: TRBV7-2
CDR3aa: CASSVQSSGELFF; j_gene: TRBJ2-2; v_gene: TRBV25-1
CDR3aa: CSARAGVVLSEAFF; j_gene: TRBJ1-1; v_gene: TRBV20-1
CDR3aa: CASSQVNYEQYF; j_gene: TRBJ2-7; v_gene: TRBV3-1
CDR3aa: CSVADGDVVYF; j_gene: TRBJ1-3; v_gene: TRBV29-1